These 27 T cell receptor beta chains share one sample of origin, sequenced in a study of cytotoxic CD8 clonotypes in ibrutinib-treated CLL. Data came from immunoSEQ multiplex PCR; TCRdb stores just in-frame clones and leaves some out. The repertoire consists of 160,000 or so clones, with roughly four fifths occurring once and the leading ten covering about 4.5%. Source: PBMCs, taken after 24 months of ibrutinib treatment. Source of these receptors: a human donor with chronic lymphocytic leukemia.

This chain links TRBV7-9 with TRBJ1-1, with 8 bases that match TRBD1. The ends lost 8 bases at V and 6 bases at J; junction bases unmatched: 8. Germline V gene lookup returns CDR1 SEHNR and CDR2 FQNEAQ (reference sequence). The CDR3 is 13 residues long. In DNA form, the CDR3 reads TGTGCCAGCGCGCAGGGGGCGAGTCCTGAAGCTTTCTTT. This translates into CASAQGASPEAFF. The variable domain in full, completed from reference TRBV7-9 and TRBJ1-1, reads DTGVSQNPRHKITKRGQNVTFRCDPISEHNRLYWYRQTLGQGPEFLTYFQNEAQLEKSRLLSDRFSAERPKGSFSTLEIQRTEQGDSAMYLCASAQGASPEAFFGQGTRLTVV.

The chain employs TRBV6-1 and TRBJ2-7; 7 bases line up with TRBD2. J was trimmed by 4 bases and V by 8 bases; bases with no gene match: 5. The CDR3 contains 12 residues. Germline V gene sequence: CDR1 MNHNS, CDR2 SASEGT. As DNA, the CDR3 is TGTGCCAGCCGGGACTACCCTTACGAGCAGTACTTC. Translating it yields CASRDYPYEQYF.

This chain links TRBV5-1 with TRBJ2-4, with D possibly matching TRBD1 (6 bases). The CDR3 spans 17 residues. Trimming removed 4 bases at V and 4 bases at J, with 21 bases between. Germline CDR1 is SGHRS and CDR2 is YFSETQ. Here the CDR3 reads CASSDTGHRAGKNIQYF. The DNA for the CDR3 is TGCGCCAGCAGCGATACGGGACACCGGGCCGGAAAAAACATTCAGTACTTC.

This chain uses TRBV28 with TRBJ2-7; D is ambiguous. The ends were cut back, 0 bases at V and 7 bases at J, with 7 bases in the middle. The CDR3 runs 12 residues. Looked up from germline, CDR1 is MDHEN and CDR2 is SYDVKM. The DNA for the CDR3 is TGTGCCAGCAGTTTATGGGCAGCAGAGCAGTACTTC. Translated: CASSLWAAEQYF.

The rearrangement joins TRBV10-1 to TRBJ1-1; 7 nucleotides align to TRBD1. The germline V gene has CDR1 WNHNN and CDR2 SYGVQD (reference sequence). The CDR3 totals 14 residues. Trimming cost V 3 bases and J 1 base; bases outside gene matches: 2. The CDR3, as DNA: TGCGCCAGCAGTGAAGGACAGGCGAACACTGAAGCTTTCTTT. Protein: CASSEGQANTEAFF.

CDR3 nucleotides: TGTGCCAGCTCAGAGATAGAGGGGCGCACTGAAGCTTTCTTT. The encoded protein is CASSEIEGRTEAFF. This sequence joins TRBV18 and TRBJ1-1, with D perhaps TRBD1 (5 bases). The V gene's germline CDR1 is KGHSH and CDR2 LQKENI. V dropped 5 bases and J dropped 4 bases, with 14 bases sitting between them. The CDR3 length is 14 residues.

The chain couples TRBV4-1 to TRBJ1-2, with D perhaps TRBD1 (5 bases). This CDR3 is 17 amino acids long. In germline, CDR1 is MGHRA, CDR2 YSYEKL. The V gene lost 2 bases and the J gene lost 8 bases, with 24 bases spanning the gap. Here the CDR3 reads CASSQPRSGTNERGYTF. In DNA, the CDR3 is TGCGCCAGCAGCCAACCAAGGTCCGGGACGAACGAAAGGGGCTACACCTTC.

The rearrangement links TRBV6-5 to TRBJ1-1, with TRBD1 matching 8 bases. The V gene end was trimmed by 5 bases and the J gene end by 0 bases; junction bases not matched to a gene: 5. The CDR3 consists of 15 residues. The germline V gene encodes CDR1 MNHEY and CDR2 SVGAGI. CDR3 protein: CASSTRDRMNTEAFF. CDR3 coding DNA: TGTGCCAGCAGTACCCGGGACAGGATGAACACTGAAGCTTTCTTT.

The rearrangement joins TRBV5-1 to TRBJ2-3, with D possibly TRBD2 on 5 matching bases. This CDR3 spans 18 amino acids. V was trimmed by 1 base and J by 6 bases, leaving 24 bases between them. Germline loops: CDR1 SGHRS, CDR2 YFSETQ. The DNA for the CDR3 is TGCGCCAGCAGCTTGTCTCCGCTGGGCGTCACTCGAGGGGATACGCAGTATTTT. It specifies CASSLSPLGVTRGDTQYF.

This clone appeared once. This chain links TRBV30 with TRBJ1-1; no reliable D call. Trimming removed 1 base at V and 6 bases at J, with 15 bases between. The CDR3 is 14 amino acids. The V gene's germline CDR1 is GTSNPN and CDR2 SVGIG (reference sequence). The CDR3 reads CAWSEVPTLAEAFF. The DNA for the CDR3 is TGTGCCTGGAGTGAGGTACCGACACTTGCTGAAGCTTTCTTT.

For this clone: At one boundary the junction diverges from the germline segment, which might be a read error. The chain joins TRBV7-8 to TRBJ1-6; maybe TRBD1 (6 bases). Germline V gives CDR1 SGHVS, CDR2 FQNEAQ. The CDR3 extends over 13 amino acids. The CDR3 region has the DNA TGTGCCAGCAGCGTAGCAGGGGAATCACCCCTCCACTTT. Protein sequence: CASSVAGESPLHF. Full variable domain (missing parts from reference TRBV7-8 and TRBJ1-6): GAGVSQSPRYKVAKRGQDVALRCDPISGHVSLFWYQQALGQGPEFLTYFQNEAQLDKSGLPSDRFFAERPEGSVSTLKIQRTQQEDSAVYLCASSVAGESPLHFGNGTRLTVT.

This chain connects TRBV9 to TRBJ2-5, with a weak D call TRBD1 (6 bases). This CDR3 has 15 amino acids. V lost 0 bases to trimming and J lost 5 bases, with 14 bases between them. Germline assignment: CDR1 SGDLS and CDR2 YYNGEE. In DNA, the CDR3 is TGTGCCAGCAGCGTAGACCCCACAGGGTTTGAGACCCAGTACTTC. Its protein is CASSVDPTGFETQYF.

CDR3 loop: CASSPTGFRTEAFF. The CDR3 DNA sequence: TGTGCCAGCAGCCCGACAGGTTTTCGCACTGAAGCTTTCTTT. V gene TRBV11-2 combines with J gene TRBJ1-1; TRBD1 might be the D (6 bases). Trimming shortened V by 5 bases and J by 4 bases, and 14 bases separated the two germline ends. Germline V lookup: CDR1 SGHAT, CDR2 FQNNGV. CDR3 length equals 14 residues.

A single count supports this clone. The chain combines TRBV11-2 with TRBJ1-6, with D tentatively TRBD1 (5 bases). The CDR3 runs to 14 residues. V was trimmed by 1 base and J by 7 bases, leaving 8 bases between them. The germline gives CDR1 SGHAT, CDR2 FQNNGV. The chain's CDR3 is CASSLAAGNSPLHF. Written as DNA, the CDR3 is TGTGCCAGCAGCTTAGCGGCAGGGAATTCACCCCTCCACTTT.

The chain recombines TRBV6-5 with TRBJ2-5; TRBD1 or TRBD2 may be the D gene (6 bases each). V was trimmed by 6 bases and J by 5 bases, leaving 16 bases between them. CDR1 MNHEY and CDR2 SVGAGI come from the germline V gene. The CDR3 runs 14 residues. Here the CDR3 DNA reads TGTGCCAGCAGCTCCTCTGGGGGGCTTGAGACCCAGTACTTC. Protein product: CASSSSGGLETQYF.

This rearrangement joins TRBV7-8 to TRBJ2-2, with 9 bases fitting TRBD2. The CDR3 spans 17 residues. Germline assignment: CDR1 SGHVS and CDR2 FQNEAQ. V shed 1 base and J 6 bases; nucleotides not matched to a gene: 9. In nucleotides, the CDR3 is TGTGCCAGCAGCTTAGAGGCACTAGCGGGTGGGGCCGGGGAGCTGTTTTTT. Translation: CASSLEALAGGAGELFF.

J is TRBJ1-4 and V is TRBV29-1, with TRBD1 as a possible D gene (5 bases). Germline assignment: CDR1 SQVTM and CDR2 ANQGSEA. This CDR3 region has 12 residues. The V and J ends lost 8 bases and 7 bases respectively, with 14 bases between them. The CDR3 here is CSYRSQSEKLFF. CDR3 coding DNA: TGCAGCTACAGGTCCCAGAGTGAAAAACTGTTTTTT.

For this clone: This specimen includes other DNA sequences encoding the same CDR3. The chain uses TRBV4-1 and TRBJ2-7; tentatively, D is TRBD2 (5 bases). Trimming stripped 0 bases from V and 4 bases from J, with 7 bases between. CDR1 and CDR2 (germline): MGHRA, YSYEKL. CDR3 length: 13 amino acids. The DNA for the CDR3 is TGCGCCAGCAGCCAAGATCGGGGATACGAGCAGTACTTC. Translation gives CASSQDRGYEQYF.

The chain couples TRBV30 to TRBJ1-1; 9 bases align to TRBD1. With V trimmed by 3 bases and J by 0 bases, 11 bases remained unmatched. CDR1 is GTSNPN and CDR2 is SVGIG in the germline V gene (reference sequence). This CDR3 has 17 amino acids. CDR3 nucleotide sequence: TGTGCCTGGAGATTTCGAGGACAGGGGATCATGAACACTGAAGCTTTCTTT. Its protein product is CAWRFRGQGIMNTEAFF.

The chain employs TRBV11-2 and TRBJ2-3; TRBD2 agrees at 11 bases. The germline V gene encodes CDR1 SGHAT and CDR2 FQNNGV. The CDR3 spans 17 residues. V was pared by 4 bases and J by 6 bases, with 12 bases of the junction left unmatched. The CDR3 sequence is CASSSYSTSGGLDTQYF. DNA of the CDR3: TGTGCCAGCAGCTCTTACTCCACTAGCGGGGGTTTGGATACGCAGTATTTT.

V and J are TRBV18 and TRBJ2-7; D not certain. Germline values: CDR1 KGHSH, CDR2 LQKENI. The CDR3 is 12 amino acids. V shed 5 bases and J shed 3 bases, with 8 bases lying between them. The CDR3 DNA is TGTGCCAGCTCAAGCAGGTTCTACGAGCAGTACTTC. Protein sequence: CASSSRFYEQYF.

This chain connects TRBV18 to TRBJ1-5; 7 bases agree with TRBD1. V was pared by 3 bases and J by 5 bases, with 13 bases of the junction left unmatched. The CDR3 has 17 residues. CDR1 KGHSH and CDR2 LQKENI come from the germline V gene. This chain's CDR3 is CASSPGQVGSPYQPQHF. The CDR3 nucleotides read TGTGCCAGCTCACCTGGACAGGTCGGCTCTCCTTATCAGCCCCAGCATTTT. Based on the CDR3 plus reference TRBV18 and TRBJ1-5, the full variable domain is NAGVMQNPRHLVRRRGQEARLRCSPMKGHSHVYWYRQLPEEGLKFMVYLQKENIIDESGMPKERFSAEFPKEGPSILRIQQVVRGDSAAYFCASSPGQVGSPYQPQHFGDGTRLSIL.

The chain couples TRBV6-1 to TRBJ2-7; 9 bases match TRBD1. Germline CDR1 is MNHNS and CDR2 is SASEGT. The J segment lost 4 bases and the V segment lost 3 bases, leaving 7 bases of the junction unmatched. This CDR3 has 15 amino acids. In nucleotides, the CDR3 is TGTGCCAGCAGTGATACCGGGACAGGGAGATACGAGCAGTACTTC. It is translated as CASSDTGTGRYEQYF.

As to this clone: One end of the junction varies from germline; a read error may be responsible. This CDR3 is CASSESTGIF. The CDR3 nucleotides read TGTGCCAGCAGTGAATCAACCGGGATCTTT. The chain uses TRBV6-1 and TRBJ1-1; the D is unclear. The CDR3 has 10 residues. Looked up from germline, CDR1 is MNHNS and CDR2 is SASEGT.

CDR3 sequence (DNA): TGCGCCAGCAGCCAAGAGGGATTAAGTGAAAAACTGTTTTTT. Amino acids: CASSQEGLSEKLFF. The V gene is TRBV4-1, the J gene TRBJ1-4; D is unclear. This CDR3 contains 14 residues. The V gene lost 0 bases and the J gene lost 7 bases, with 9 bases spanning the gap. CDR1 is MGHRA and CDR2 is YSYEKL in the germline V gene.

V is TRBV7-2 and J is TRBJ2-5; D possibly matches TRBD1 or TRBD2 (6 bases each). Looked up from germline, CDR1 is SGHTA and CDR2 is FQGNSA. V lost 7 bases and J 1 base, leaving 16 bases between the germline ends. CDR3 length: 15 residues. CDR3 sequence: CASNPRGRIQETQYF. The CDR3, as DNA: TGTGCCAGCAACCCCCGGGGGCGGATCCAAGAGACCCAGTACTTC.

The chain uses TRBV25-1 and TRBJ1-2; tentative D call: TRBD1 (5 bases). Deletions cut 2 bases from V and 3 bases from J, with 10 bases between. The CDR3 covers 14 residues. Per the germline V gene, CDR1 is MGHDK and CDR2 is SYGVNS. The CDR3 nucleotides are TGTGCCAGCAGTGAAATCGAGGGGTACTATGGCTACACCTTC. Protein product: CASSEIEGYYGYTF.